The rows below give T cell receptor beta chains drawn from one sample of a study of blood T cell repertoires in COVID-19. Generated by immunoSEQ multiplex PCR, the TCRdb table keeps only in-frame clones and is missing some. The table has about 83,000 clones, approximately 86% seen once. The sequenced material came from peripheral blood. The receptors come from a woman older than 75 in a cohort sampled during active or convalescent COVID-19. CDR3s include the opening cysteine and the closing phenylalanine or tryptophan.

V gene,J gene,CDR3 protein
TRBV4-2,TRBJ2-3,CASSRTSGMRQSTDTQYF
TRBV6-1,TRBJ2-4,CASSEAVGGRNIQYF
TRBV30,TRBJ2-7,CAWEIGRGEQYF
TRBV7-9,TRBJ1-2,CASSLDGGYGYTF
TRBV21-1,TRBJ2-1,CASSIRVGEQFF
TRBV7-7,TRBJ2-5,CASSPGRRDETQYF
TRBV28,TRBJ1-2,CASRESTGSYGYTF
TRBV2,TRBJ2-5,CASSRDSGETQYF
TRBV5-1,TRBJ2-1,CASKAGGTSGKNEQFF
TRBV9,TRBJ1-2,CASSVEDSPFYGYTF
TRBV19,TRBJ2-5,CASSIHSSGRLETQYF
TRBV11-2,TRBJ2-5,CASSLGRERTQYF
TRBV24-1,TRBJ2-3,CATSDPSGGTDTQYF
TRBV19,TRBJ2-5,CASSIQMEETQYF
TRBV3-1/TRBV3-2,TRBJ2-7,CASSRGTSGTSEQYF
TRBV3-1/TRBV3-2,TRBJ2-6,CASSQDASTNVLTF
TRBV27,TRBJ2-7,CASSSGQGARYEQYF
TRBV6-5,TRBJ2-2,CASSYSTGGSGELFF